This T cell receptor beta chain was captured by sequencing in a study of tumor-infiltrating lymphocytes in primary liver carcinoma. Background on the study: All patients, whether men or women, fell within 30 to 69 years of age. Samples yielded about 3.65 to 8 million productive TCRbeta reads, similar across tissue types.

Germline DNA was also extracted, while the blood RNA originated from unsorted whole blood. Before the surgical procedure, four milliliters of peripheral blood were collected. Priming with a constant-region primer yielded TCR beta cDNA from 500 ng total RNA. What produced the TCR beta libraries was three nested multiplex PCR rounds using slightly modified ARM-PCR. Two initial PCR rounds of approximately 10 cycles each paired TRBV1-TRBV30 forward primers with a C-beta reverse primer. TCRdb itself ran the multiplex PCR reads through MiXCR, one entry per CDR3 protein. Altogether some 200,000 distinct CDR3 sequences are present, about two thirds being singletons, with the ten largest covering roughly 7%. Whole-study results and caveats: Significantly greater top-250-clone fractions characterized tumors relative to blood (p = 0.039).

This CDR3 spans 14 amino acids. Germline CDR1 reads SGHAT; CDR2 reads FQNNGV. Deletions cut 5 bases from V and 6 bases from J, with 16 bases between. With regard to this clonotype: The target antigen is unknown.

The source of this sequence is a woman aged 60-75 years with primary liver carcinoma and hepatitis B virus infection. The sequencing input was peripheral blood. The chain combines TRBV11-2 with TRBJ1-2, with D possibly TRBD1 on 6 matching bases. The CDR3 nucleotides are TGTGCCAGCAGCGAGGACAGTGTCATCAATGGCTACACCTTC. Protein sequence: CASSEDSVINGYTF. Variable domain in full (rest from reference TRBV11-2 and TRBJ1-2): EAGVAQSPRYKIIEKRQSVAFWCNPISGHATLYWYQQILGQGPKLLIQFQNNGVVDDSQLPKDRFSAERLKGVDSTLKIQPAKLEDSAVYLCASSEDSVINGYTFGSGTRLTVV.